This T cell receptor (beta chain) was sequenced during a study of shared clonotypes between healthy human individuals. Study-wide points: Larger estimated richness was generally recorded for naive subsets relative to memory subsets.

Note on this clone: Its antigen remains unknown.

Every donor, a Caucasian adult, lived in Nashville, Tennessee. In replicate PCRs of sorted subsets, 150 to 200 ng DNA, approximately 30,000 T cell genomes, was used. The repertoire was sequenced with immunoSEQ multiplex PCR; TCRdb's copy has only in-frame clones and lacks some. The table lists 180,000 or so clones, around 93% of them singletons. V was trimmed by 0 bases and J by 6 bases, leaving 9 bases between them. This CDR3 is 13 amino acids long. CDR1 is SGHDT, CDR2 YYEEEE, per germline. The V call is TRBV5-6, the J call TRBJ1-2; the D gene is possibly TRBD1 (5 bases). Input material: naive CD4+ T cells sorted from blood. Subset given: CD45RA+ positively selected. The clonotype was recovered from a woman under 40 in good health. CDR3 coding DNA: TGTGCCAGCAGCTTGGTTGGGGGAGATGGCTACACCTTC. This gives the protein CASSLVGGDGYTF.